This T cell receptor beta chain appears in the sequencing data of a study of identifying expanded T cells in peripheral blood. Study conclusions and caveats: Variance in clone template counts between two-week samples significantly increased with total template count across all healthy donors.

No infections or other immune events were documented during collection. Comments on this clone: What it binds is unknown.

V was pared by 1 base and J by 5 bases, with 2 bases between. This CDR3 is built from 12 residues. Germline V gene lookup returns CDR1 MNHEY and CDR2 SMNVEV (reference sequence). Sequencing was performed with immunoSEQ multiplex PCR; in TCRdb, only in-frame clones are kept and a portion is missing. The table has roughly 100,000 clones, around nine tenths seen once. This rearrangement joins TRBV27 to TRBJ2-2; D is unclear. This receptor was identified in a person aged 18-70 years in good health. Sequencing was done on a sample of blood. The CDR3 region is CASSLLTGELFF. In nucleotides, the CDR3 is TGTGCCAGCAGTTTATTAACCGGGGAGCTGTTTTTT.